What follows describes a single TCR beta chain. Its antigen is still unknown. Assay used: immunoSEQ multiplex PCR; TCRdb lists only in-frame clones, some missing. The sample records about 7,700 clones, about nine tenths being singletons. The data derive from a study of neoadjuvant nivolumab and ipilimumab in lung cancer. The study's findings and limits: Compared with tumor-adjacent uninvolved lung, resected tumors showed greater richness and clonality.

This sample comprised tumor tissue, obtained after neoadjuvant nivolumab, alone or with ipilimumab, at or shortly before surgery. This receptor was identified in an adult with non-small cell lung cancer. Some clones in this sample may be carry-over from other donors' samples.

The CDR3 spells CASRRAPKNEQFF. CDR3 nucleotides: TGTGCCAGCAGGAGGGCCCCGAAGAATGAGCAGTTCTTC. The chain links TRBV11-2 to TRBJ2-1, with D tentatively TRBD2 (5 bases). This CDR3 is built from 13 residues. Germline V gene lookup returns CDR1 SGHAT and CDR2 FQNNGV. Trimming removed 6 bases at V and 7 bases at J, with 13 bases between.